The 21 T cell receptor beta chains below all came from one sample that was sequenced in a study of CXCR3-negative and CXCR3-positive naive CD8 T cells. cDNA libraries for TRB were generated by 5' RACE incorporating UMI labels. TCRdb re-analyzed the 5' RACE reads; it lists each CDR3 protein once, without DNA. This sample contains around 40,000 distinct CDR3 sequences. The sequenced sample consisted of memory CD8+ T cells from blood. The source is a human donor in good health. Some clones in this sample may be carry-over from other donors' samples.

Its frequency marks this clonotype as medium-sized (0.01 to 0.1%). The chain employs TRBV6-1 and TRBJ2-3; the TCRdb D gene call, TRBD2, has no DNA to confirm it. Looked up from germline, CDR1 is MNHNS and CDR2 is SASEGT. The CDR3 has 14 residues. The CDR3 reads CASCRGESTDTQYF.

V usage is TRBV5-1 and J usage is TRBJ1-1; TCRdb picks TRBD1, but there is no DNA to check that call. The CDR3 is made up of 16 amino acids. Germline V gives CDR1 SGHRS, CDR2 YFSETQ. CDR3 in amino acids: CASSVGFVGATTEAFF.

The J gene is TRBJ2-6, the V gene TRBV4-3; no DNA is available, so the TRBD1 call from TCRdb remains unchecked. Germline lookup yields CDR1 LGHNA and CDR2 YSLEER. This CDR3 has 16 amino acids. The chain's CDR3 is CASSQDQTAGANVLTF.

The CDR3 sequence is CASGTRGDTQYF. The chain links TRBV7-6 to TRBJ2-3; TCRdb returns TRBD2, unconfirmable since there is no DNA. The CDR3 is made up of 12 amino acids. Germline-derived CDR1 and CDR2 are SGHVS and FNYEAQ.

This rearrangement joins TRBV11-2 to TRBJ2-1; TCRdb's assignment of TRBD2 cannot be checked, as there is no DNA. The CDR3 loop spans 18 amino acids. Germline V CDR1 and CDR2: SGHAT, FQNNGV. CDR3 region: CASSFPFSRLAGDNEQFF.

The chain links TRBV12-3 or TRBV12-4 to TRBJ2-1; TCRdb gives TRBD1 as the D gene, but with no DNA this cannot be confirmed. The CDR3 extends over 14 amino acids. The CDR3 reads CASRTTGELNEQFF.

The V gene is TRBV7-3, the J gene TRBJ2-1. The CDR3 has 13 amino acids. In germline, CDR1 is SGHTA, CDR2 FQGTGA. CDR3 amino acids: CASSFAAYNEQFF. Full variable domain (missing parts from reference TRBV7-3 and TRBJ2-1): GAGVSQTPSNKVTEKGKYVELRCDPISGHTALYWYRQSLGQGPEFLIYFQGTGAADDSGLPNDRFFAVRPEGSVSTLKIQRTERGDSAVYLCASSFAAYNEQFFGPGTRLTVL.

This chain connects TRBV5-1 to TRBJ2-2; the D gene TCRdb calls, TRBD1, cannot be checked with no DNA. This CDR3 region has 19 residues. Germline CDR1 reads SGHRS; CDR2 reads YFSETQ. The CDR3 loop reads CASSIAIRQGRANTGELFF.

The chain recombines TRBV29-1 with TRBJ1-1; the TCRdb call, TRBD1, lacks DNA for checking. The CDR3 is 13 amino acids. Looked up from germline, CDR1 is SQVTM and CDR2 is ANQGSEA. Here the CDR3 reads CSVEERSPWGAFF.

The chain has TRBV9 and TRBJ2-5; TCRdb returns TRBD1, unconfirmable since there is no DNA. The length of the CDR3 is 15 residues. Germline V gene sequence: CDR1 SGDLS, CDR2 YYNGEE. CDR3 protein: CASSVDGGAVETQYF.

The chain uses TRBV7-2 and TRBJ2-7; TCRdb indicates TRBD2, and absent DNA this call remains unverified. This CDR3 comprises 15 residues. Germline V lookup: CDR1 SGHTA, CDR2 FQGNSA. The CDR3 loop is CASSYPRETLYEQHF. Combining the CDR3 with reference TRBV7-2 and TRBJ2-7 gives the whole variable domain GAGVSQSPSNKVTEKGKDVELRCDPISGHTALYWYRQSLGQGLEFLIYFQGNSAPDKSGLPSDRFSAERTGGSVSTLTIQRTQQEDSAVYLCASSYPRETLYEQHFGPGTRLTVT.

The chain combines TRBV10-3 with TRBJ1-2; lacking DNA, the TRBD1 call made by TCRdb goes unchecked. This CDR3 is built from 12 residues. Germline assignment: CDR1 ENHRY and CDR2 SYGVKD. The chain's CDR3 is CAIRDRAYGYTF.

This chain links TRBV6-5 with TRBJ2-3; TCRdb indicates TRBD2, and absent DNA this call remains unverified. Per the germline V gene, CDR1 is MNHEY and CDR2 is SVGAGI. The CDR3 has 16 amino acids. CDR3 sequence reads: CASSFLAGGSTDTQYF.

This chain joins TRBV7-9 and TRBJ1-3; no DNA is available, so the TRBD1 call from TCRdb remains unchecked. The V gene's germline CDR1 is SEHNR and CDR2 FQNEAQ (reference sequence). This CDR3 spans 17 amino acids. The chain's CDR3 is CASSFVAQGAEGNTIYF.

The gene calls are TRBV12-3 or TRBV12-4 and TRBJ2-1. The CDR3 totals 16 residues. CDR3 protein: CASSDPRISSYNEQLF.

V gene TRBV9 combines with J gene TRBJ1-4; TCRdb indicates TRBD1, and absent DNA this call remains unverified. Germline-derived CDR1 and CDR2 are SGDLS and YYNGEE. The CDR3 runs to 13 residues. CDR3 region: CASQGVDREKLFF.

The V gene is TRBV15, the J gene TRBJ2-6. The CDR3 runs 14 residues. Germline-derived CDR1 and CDR2 are LNHNV and YYDKDF (reference sequence). The CDR3 reads CATSIGSGANVLTF.

The chain carries TRBV7-9 and TRBJ2-3; TCRdb picks TRBD1, but there is no DNA to check that call. Germline V CDR1 and CDR2: SEHNR, FQNEAQ (reference sequence). The CDR3 has 14 amino acids. CDR3: CASSSAGGGDTQYF.

The V call is TRBV28, the J call TRBJ2-1; checking the TCRdb D call of TRBD1 is not possible without DNA. This CDR3 is 15 amino acids long. In germline, CDR1 is MDHEN, CDR2 SYDVKM. The CDR3: CASSLGTNRDNEQFF.

The V gene is TRBV29-1, the J gene TRBJ2-7. This CDR3 has 13 amino acids. The germline CDR1 and CDR2 sequences are SQVTM and ANQGSEA. CDR3 region: CSVWNGVAYEQYF.

V and J are TRBV12-3 or TRBV12-4 and TRBJ2-7; TCRdb lists TRBD2, though no DNA is available to test this call. The length of the CDR3 is 13 residues. The CDR3 sequence is CASSPALAYEQYF.